The present T cell receptor (beta chain) was sequenced within a study of T cell responses to AZD1222 COVID-19 vaccine (dated by TCRdb to about 2021). About the investigation overall: AZD1222 recipients whose second dose came at about 4 weeks and those whose second dose came at about 12 weeks were combined into one group, since spike-specific TCR depth and breadth did not differ between the two schedules. TCR sequencing covered 230 to 250 trial participants: 207 given two doses of AZD1222 and about 26 given two doses of MenACWY control vaccine. Enrollment into the trials was organized by age into subgroups of 18-55, 56-69 and 70-plus years, and those subgroups contained roughly 140, 27 and 60 TCR-sequenced participants, respectively.

The sample's time point label, decoded: baseline before first vaccination. The vaccinee samples were drawn from two UK trials, COV001 and COV002, one of which was a single-blind randomized controlled phase 2/3 trial testing AZD1222 (ChAdOx1 nCoV-19) in healthy adults. Trial participant PBMC samples were collected at day 0 and day 28 after the second dose for TCRbeta chain sequencing. What the work shows at the level of the full study, not this receptor alone: Conclusions about previously exposed vaccinees are limited because only five to seven AZD1222 recipients were SARS-CoV-2 seropositive at baseline. The vaccine-associated CD4 TCRs covered the entire spike protein, and the dominant responses fell in regions 160-218 and 743-854. The 56-69-year group was small, and its depth increase did not reach significance, likely because of low power. After two AZD1222 doses, both the breadth and the depth of spike-specific TCRs were significantly higher than at day 0 and than in MenACWY recipients. Because no day 14 peak-response samples were available, repertoires were characterized only after the peak T cell response. Participants were mostly white British, with more females than males. The authors suggested clonal diversity may have been underestimated. Nearly half of unique spike-specific TCRs reportedly recognized epitopes outside regions mutated in the B.1.351 and B.1.1.7 variants.

The CDR3 regions of human TCRbeta chains were subjected to immunosequencing. Regarding the original processing steps: TCRs in the repertoires were compared against a reference library of SARS-CoV-2-specific TCRs that had been generated with the MIRA antigen-specificity platform. Breadth was defined as the fraction of unique TCRs that were SARS-CoV-2-associated. Depth was defined as the fraction of total T cells that were SARS-CoV-2-associated. Using the MIRA data, each spike-specific TCR was mapped to the spike region that the TCR reacts to and placed in a CD4 or CD8 class. Log10-transformed breadth and depth values were compared by one-way ANOVA with Sidak's multiple comparisons tests. TCRdb took over this immuneACCESS table, retaining in-frame rearrangements with V and J assigned. Such tables are incomplete; in checked studies, under half of the missing clones stem from an unresolved V gene, and the remainder is unexplained. That table is the source of V, J and clone size, and D and trimming were worked out from the DNA. The sample table lists approximately 120,000 clones, about 89% of them with a count of one. Roughly 3.9% of the sample comes from the top ten.

A word on this clone: The specificity of this receptor is unknown. Base qualities are not at hand, and no much larger clone is one base apart.

V lost 2 bases and J lost 7 bases, and the count of bases not matched to a germline gene is 2. The CDR1 and CDR2 encoded by the germline V gene are MNHEY and SVGAGI. The CDR3 starts with the cysteine, ends with the phenylalanine, and has 12 residues. Kept here is only the CDR3 DNA, which spans 36 bases and is read in frame from base 1. The sequence is built from TRBV6-5 and TRBJ2-7, with TRBD2 matching 7 junction bases. The TCR originated in an adult in good health. Here the sequenced sample was peripheral blood, taken on day 0 of AZD1222 vaccination. The CDR3 is CASSYPGGEQYF. The nucleotide sequence is TGTGCCAGCAGTTACCCCGGGGGGGAGCAGTACTTC.